This T cell receptor beta chain stems from a study of patients and donors after allogeneic stem cell transplantation. The CDR3 runs to 11 residues. Germline V gene data show CDR1 as DFQATT and CDR2 as SNEGSKA (reference sequence). Trimming took off 5 bases at V and 3 bases at J, with 7 bases between the two ends. One entry per CDR3 protein, called by TCRdb with MiXCR from the RT-PCR reads. The table shows about 200,000 distinct CDR3 sequences, with more than 35% occurring only once. This sequence joins TRBV20-1 and TRBJ1-2; D ambiguous. The clonotype was recovered from a human donor who was either an allogeneic HSCT recipient or a stem cell or donor lymphocyte infusion donor (not recorded which). It is not recorded whose cells these are; they may come from a transplant donor. The material sequenced was blood, either unsorted or a sorted T cell fraction (not recorded which). Here the CDR3 reads CSAETDYGYTF. CDR3 nucleotide sequence: TGCAGTGCTGAGACGGACTATGGCTACACCTTC.